The 6 T cell receptor beta chains reported below all come from one sample, sequenced in a study of blood T cell repertoires in COVID-19. Using immunoSEQ multiplex PCR, the repertoire was profiled, and TCRdb retains in-frame clones only, with some absent. Among approximately 59,000 clones, more than 70% were seen once, and the ten largest hold roughly 4.8%. The specimen sequenced was peripheral blood. These receptors originate from a man in his forties with active COVID-19.

The rearrangement joins TRBV9 to TRBJ2-7, with D maybe TRBD1 (5 bases). The germline gives CDR1 SGDLS, CDR2 YYNGEE. V shed 3 bases and J shed 5 bases, with 15 bases lying between them. The CDR3 contains 14 residues. The CDR3 DNA follows: TGTGCCAGCAGCGGACGTGGGGCAGCCGACGAGCAGTACTTC. Protein product: CASSGRGAADEQYF.

The chain recombines TRBV30 with TRBJ1-2; perhaps TRBD1 as D (5 bases). V gave up 2 bases and J gave up 8 bases, with 15 bases separating them. The CDR3 sequence is 13 residues long. Per germline, CDR1 GTSNPN and CDR2 SVGIG (reference sequence). The chain's CDR3 is CAWSYTQGMGYTF. The CDR3 region has the DNA TGTGCCTGGAGTTATACTCAGGGTATGGGCTACACCTTC.

The CDR3 DNA is TGCGCCAGCAGCCAAGATCGGGGGAACCTTGGAGGGTACTACGAGCAGTACTTC. It codes for CASSQDRGNLGGYYEQYF. The V call is TRBV4-1, the J call TRBJ2-7, with D possibly TRBD2 on 6 matching bases. Germline V gene data show CDR1 as MGHRA and CDR2 as YSYEKL. The CDR3 contains 18 residues. V lost 0 bases and J lost 3, with 21 bases in between.

About this clone itself: Other DNA sequences in the same sample also yield this CDR3. The chain is built from TRBV18 and TRBJ2-1; possible D gene TRBD2, 6 bases. V lost 3 bases and J lost 0, with 9 bases in between. Germline CDR1 is KGHSH and CDR2 is LQKENI. The CDR3 totals 15 residues. The CDR3 loop is CASSPRGSSYNEQFF. CDR3 bases: TGTGCCAGCTCACCGCGGGGTAGCTCCTACAATGAGCAGTTCTTC.

This clone was seen just once. This chain joins TRBV10-3 and TRBJ2-5; TRBD2 is a possible D gene (5 bases). Germline CDR1 is ENHRY and CDR2 is SYGVKD. The CDR3 runs 13 residues. Trimming shortened V by 4 bases and J by 4 bases, and 10 bases separated the two germline ends. The CDR3 DNA reads TGTGCCATCAGTGGTAGCGATAGAGAGACCCAGTACTTC. Protein sequence: CAISGSDRETQYF.

The gene calls are TRBV9 and TRBJ1-1; TRBD1 matches at 9 bases. Trimming took 4 bases from V and 8 from J; bases not matched to a gene: 6. There are 13 residues in the CDR3. Looked up from germline, CDR1 is SGDLS and CDR2 is YYNGEE. CDR3 amino acids: CASSPGTGTEAFF. The CDR3 DNA sequence: TGTGCCAGCAGCCCGGGGACAGGGACAGAAGCTTTCTTT.